This T cell receptor (beta chain) is drawn from a study of graft-versus-host responses after intestinal transplantation. Overall study: Multivisceral, liver-intestinal, or isolated intestinal transplants were given to recipients.

Concerning this clone: Its specificity is unknown.

V trimming: 1 base; J trimming: 6 bases; junction bases outside the gene matches: 7. Germline CDR1 is LGHNA and CDR2 is YNFKEQ. The CDR3 length is 16 residues. Sequenced by immunoSEQ multiplex PCR; TCRdb stores in-frame clones only, minus some. Among several hundred clones listed, about 76% were seen once. Study-level results: Some GvH clones appeared in ileal mucosa or blood before recipient bone marrow. Peak GvH clone levels in circulation were associated with early post-transplant HvG declines.

Graft-derived tissue was subjected to processing to liberate intraepithelial and lamina propria lymphocytes. This receptor was taken from a human patient who received an intestinal transplant, so some T cells may come from the graft donor. Here the sequenced sample was ileum tissue, taken around 37 weeks after intestinal transplant. The J gene is TRBJ2-2, the V gene TRBV4-2, with TRBD2 identical over 8 bases. The CDR3 is CASSQGDSGTPGELFF. CDR3 DNA: TGTGCCAGCAGCCAAGGGGATAGCGGGACTCCCGGGGAGCTGTTTTTT.